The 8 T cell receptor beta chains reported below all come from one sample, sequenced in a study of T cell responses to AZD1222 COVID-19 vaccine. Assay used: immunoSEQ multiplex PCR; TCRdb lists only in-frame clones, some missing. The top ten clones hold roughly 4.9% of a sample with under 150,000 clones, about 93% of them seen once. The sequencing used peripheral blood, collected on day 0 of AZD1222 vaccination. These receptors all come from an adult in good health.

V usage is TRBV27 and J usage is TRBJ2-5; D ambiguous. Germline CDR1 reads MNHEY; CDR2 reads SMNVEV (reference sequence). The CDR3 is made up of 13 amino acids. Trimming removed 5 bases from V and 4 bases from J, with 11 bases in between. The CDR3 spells CASSPRHIETQYF. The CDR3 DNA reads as TGTGCCAGCAGTCCCCGACACATAGAGACCCAGTACTTC.

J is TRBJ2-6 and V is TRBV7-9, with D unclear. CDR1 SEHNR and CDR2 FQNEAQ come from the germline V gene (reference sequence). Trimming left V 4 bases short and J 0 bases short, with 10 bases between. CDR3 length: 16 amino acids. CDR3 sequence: CASSSGRSSGANVLTF. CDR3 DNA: TGTGCCAGCAGCTCAGGACGGTCCTCTGGGGCCAACGTCCTGACTTTC.

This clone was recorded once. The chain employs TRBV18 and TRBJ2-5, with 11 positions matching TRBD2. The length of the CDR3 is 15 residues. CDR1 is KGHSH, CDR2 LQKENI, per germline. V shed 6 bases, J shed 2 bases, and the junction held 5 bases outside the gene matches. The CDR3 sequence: CASSWTSGSQETQYF. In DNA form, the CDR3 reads TGTGCCAGCTCCTGGACTAGCGGGTCGCAAGAGACCCAGTACTTC. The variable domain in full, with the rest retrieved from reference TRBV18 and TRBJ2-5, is NAGVMQNPRHLVRRRGQEARLRCSPMKGHSHVYWYRQLPEEGLKFMVYLQKENIIDESGMPKERFSAEFPKEGPSILRIQQVVRGDSAAYFCASSWTSGSQETQYFGPGTRLLVL.

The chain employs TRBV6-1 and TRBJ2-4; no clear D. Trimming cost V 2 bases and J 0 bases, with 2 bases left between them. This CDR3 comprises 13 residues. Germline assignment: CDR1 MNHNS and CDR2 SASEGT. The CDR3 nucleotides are TGTGCCAGCAGTGAAAGAGCCAAAAACATTCAGTACTTC. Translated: CASSERAKNIQYF.

The CDR3 sequence is CASSPPGSGNTIYF. The DNA of the CDR3 is TGTGCCAGCAGCCCCCCTGGCTCTGGAAACACCATATATTTT. This sequence joins TRBV6-5 and TRBJ1-3; D unclear. CDR3 size: 14 residues. Germline CDR1 MNHEY, CDR2 SVGAGI. The V gene lost 6 bases and the J gene lost 0 bases, with 9 bases spanning the gap.

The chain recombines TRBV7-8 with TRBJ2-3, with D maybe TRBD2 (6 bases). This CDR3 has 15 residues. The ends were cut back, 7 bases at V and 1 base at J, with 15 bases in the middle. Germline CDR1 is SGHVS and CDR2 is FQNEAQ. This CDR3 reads CASTRELPRTDTQYF. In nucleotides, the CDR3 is TGTGCCAGCACCCGGGAGCTACCACGCACAGATACGCAGTATTTT.

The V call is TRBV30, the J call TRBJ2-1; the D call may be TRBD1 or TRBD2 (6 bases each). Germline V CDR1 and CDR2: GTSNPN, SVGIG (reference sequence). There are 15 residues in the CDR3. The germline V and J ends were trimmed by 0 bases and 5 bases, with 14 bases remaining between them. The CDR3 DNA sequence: TGTGCCTGGAGTGTAATTTGGGGGGCAGACAATGAGCAGTTCTTC. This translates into CAWSVIWGADNEQFF.

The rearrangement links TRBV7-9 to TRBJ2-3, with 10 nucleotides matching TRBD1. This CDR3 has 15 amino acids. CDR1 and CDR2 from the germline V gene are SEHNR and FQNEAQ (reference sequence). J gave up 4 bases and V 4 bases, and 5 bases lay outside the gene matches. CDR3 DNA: TGTGCCAGCAGCTCAAGGACAGGGGGGGCAGATACGCAGTATTTT. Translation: CASSSRTGGADTQYF.